The 23 T cell receptor gamma chains in this list originate from one sample, sequenced in a study of gamma-delta chains in newborns, infants, children. TCRdb reanalyzed the reads using CATT. The sample lists 3,600 or so gamma-chain clones, about 61% occurring once. The sample consisted of blood. Receptor source: a child who was a newborn, infant or young child, either healthy, febrile or measles-vaccinated (not recorded which).

This clone turned up a few times. This sample includes further DNA sequences coding for the same CDR3. This chain links TRGV2 with TRGJ1 or TRGJ2. TCRdb offers no J gene call, so here the DNA was matched to germline to obtain one. This CDR3 is built from 13 residues. Trimming took 0 bases from V and 7 from J; bases not matched to a gene: 6. Per germline, CDR1 EGSNGY and CDR2 YDSYNSKV. The CDR3 bases are TGTGCCACCTGGGACGGGCCAAGGTATAAGAAACTCTTT. Protein: CATWDGPRYKKLF.

About this clone itself: Additional DNA sequences in this sample encode the identical CDR3. V and J are TRGV9 and TRGJP. No J segment appears in TCRdb, so it was assigned here by matching the sequence to germline. The CDR3 extends over 17 amino acids. Per the germline V gene, CDR1 is GITISATS and CDR2 is ISYDGTV (reference sequence). The ends lost 0 bases at V and 9 bases at J; junction bases unmatched: 8. Written as DNA, the CDR3 is TGTGCCTTGTGGGAGGTGCGAAGTTGGTTGGGCAAAAAAATCAAGGTATTT. Protein: CALWEVRSWLGKKIKVF.

The rearrangement links TRGV9 to TRGJP. V lost 3 bases, J lost 6 bases, and 2 bases stayed unmatched. Per the germline V gene, CDR1 is GITISATS and CDR2 is ISYDGTV (reference sequence). This CDR3 region has 15 residues. DNA for the CDR3: TGTGCCTTGTGGGAGAGAGAGTTGGGCAAAAAAATCAAGGTATTT. Protein: CALWERELGKKIKVF.

The chain employs TRGV5 and TRGJ1 or TRGJ2. No J segment appears in TCRdb, so it was assigned here by matching the sequence to germline. Germline V gene data show CDR1 as VINAFY and CDR2 as YDVSNSKD. V lost 5 bases and J lost 3; bases outside the gene matches: 4. The CDR3 totals 12 residues. CDR3 in amino acids: CATWGIYYKKLF. CDR3 DNA: TGTGCCACCTGGGGGATTTATTATAAGAAACTCTTT.

The CDR3 DNA reads as TGTGCCACCTGGGACAGGGAGGATAAGAAACTCTTT. Translation gives CATWDREDKKLF. The V call is TRGV3, the J call TRGJ1 or TRGJ2. TCRdb is silent on the J gene; assignment here came from matching the DNA to germline. Losses at the gene ends were 0 bases for V and 8 bases for J; bases not matched to a gene: 4. The CDR3 contains 12 residues. The V gene's germline CDR1 is VTNTFY and CDR2 YDVSTARD (reference sequence).

In regard to this clone: Other nucleotide sequences in the sample specify the same CDR3. The genes are TRGV9 and TRGJP. The J gene was missing in TCRdb and was found by matching the end of the DNA to germline. The V gene's germline CDR1 is GITISATS and CDR2 ISYDGTV (reference sequence). The CDR3 covers 17 residues. The junction had 7 bases not matched to a gene; V was cut back by 4 bases and J by 4 bases. The CDR3 sequence: CALWEEIQELGKKIKVF. The DNA of the CDR3 is TGTGCCTTGTGGGAAGAGATACAAGAGTTGGGCAAAAAAATCAAGGTATTT.

The J gene is TRGJ1 or TRGJ2, the V gene TRGV4. The J gene, missing from TCRdb, was assigned here through DNA to germline matching. Losses at the gene ends were 0 bases for V and 6 bases for J; bases not matched to a gene: 8. Looked up from germline, CDR1 is EGSTGY and CDR2 is YDSYTSSV. The CDR3 spans 14 residues. The CDR3 nucleotides are TGTGCCACCTGGGATGGGCCCGTTAGTTATAAGAAACTCTTT. Translating gives CATWDGPVSYKKLF.

This clone was counted a few times. This sequence joins TRGV9 and TRGJP. TCRdb is silent on the J gene; assignment here came from matching the DNA to germline. Germline V gene data show CDR1 as GITISATS and CDR2 as ISYDGTV (reference sequence). J gave up 9 bases and V 3 bases, and 8 bases lay outside the gene matches. This CDR3 has 16 residues. The chain's CDR3 is CALWEPAGLGKKIKVF. CDR3 DNA: TGTGCCTTGTGGGAGCCCGCCGGGTTGGGCAAAAAAATCAAGGTATTT.

This clone was seen more than once but under ten times. J is TRGJ1 or TRGJ2 and V is TRGV2. TCRdb is silent on the J gene; assignment here came from matching the DNA to germline. The CDR3 length is 14 residues. Germline V gene lookup returns CDR1 EGSNGY and CDR2 YDSYNSKV. V lost 0 bases to trimming and J lost 6 bases; unmatched junction nucleotides: 8. The CDR3 is CATWDGPGRYKKLF. DNA of the CDR3: TGTGCCACCTGGGACGGGCCGGGGCGTTATAAGAAACTCTTT.

The rearrangement joins TRGV9 to TRGJP. Matching the DNA to germline supplied the J gene, which TCRdb does not give. The germline gives CDR1 GITISATS, CDR2 ISYDGTV (reference sequence). This CDR3 contains 18 residues. The V and J ends lost 2 bases and 4 bases, in that order; junction bases with no gene match: 8. CDR3: CALWEAKHQELGKKIKVF. The DNA for the CDR3 is TGTGCCTTGTGGGAGGCTAAACATCAAGAGTTGGGCAAAAAAATCAAGGTATTT.

The chain couples TRGV8 to TRGJP2. TCRdb supplies no J gene; here it was assigned by aligning the nucleotide sequence to germline. Unmatched junction bases numbered 7, after V lost 0 bases and J lost 3 bases. CDR1 is VENAVY and CDR2 is YDSYNSRV in the germline V gene. The CDR3 extends over 16 amino acids. In nucleotides, the CDR3 is TGTGCCACCTGGGATAGGCGGTGGGGTAGTGATTGGATCAAGACGTTT. This encodes CATWDRRWGSDWIKTF.

A word on this clone: One end of the junction fails to match germline, which may point to a read error. The genes are TRGV9 and TRGJP. Assignment of the J gene here rests on matching the DNA to germline, because TCRdb gives none. The CDR3 loop spans 15 amino acids. Per the germline V gene, CDR1 is GITISATS and CDR2 is ISYDGTV (reference sequence). The CDR3 loop reads CALWEFELGKKIKVF. The CDR3, as DNA: TGTGCCCTGTGGGAGTTTGAGTTGGGCAAAAAAATCAAGGTATTT.

V gene TRGV8 combines with J gene TRGJ1 or TRGJ2. TCRdb does not report a J gene; here it was assigned by matching the DNA to germline references. Unmatched junction bases numbered 10, after V lost 2 bases and J lost 6 bases. Germline lookup yields CDR1 VENAVY and CDR2 YDSYNSRV. The CDR3 contains 14 residues. The CDR3 nucleotides read TGTGCCACCTGGGATATATCGGGGCCTTATAAGAAACTCTTT. It yields the protein CATWDISGPYKKLF.

CDR3 amino acids: CATWDVTGWFKIF. CDR3 DNA sequence: TGTGCCACCTGGGATGTAACTGGTTGGTTCAAGATATTT. The chain recombines TRGV8 with TRGJP1. The J gene, missing from TCRdb, was assigned here through DNA to germline matching. V was clipped by 3 bases and J by 5 bases; unmatched bases: 3. Germline-derived CDR1 and CDR2 are VENAVY and YDSYNSRV. CDR3 size: 13 residues.

By its share, this clone is large. The chain carries TRGV9 and TRGJP. Matching the DNA to germline supplied the J gene, which TCRdb does not give. The V and J ends lost 1 base and 12 bases, in that order; junction bases with no gene match: 6. The CDR3 length is 15 residues. Germline CDR1 and CDR2: GITISATS and ISYDGTV (reference sequence). CDR3 DNA: TGTGCCTTGTGGGAGGTACCAGCGGGCAAAAAAATCAAGGTATTT. Translating gives CALWEVPAGKKIKVF.

In regard to this clone: Other nucleotide sequences in the sample specify the same CDR3. No J gene call was made, and the V gene is TRGV2. Germline lookup yields CDR1 EGSNGY and CDR2 YDSYNSKV. The CDR3 has 13 amino acids. The DNA of the CDR3 is TGTGCCACCTGGGACGGGAATTACTATAAGAAGCTCTTT. Amino acids: CATWDGNYYKKLF.

Worth noting for this clone: Additional DNA sequences in this sample encode the identical CDR3. CDR3 DNA sequence: TGTGCCACCTGGGACGGGCAAAGATATAAGAAACTCTTT. Amino acids: CATWDGQRYKKLF. The chain recombines TRGV2 with TRGJ1 or TRGJ2. Germline matching of the DNA provided the J gene here, since TCRdb leaves it blank. V shed 0 bases, J shed 7 bases, and the junction held 6 bases outside the gene matches. Germline V gene lookup returns CDR1 EGSNGY and CDR2 YDSYNSKV. The CDR3 extends over 13 amino acids.

This chain uses TRGV4 with TRGJ1 or TRGJ2. No J gene is reported in TCRdb; it was inferred here by comparing the DNA with germline. The trim removed 2 bases at V and 4 bases at J, leaving 8 bases unmatched. This CDR3 has 14 amino acids. The germline CDR1 and CDR2 sequences are EGSTGY and YDSYTSSV. CDR3 sequence reads: CATWDAPRYYKKLF. The CDR3 DNA sequence: TGTGCCACCTGGGATGCACCACGGTATTATAAGAAACTCTTT.

This clone has only one observation. V gene TRGV3 combines with J gene TRGJ1 or TRGJ2. Assignment of the J gene here rests on matching the DNA to germline, because TCRdb gives none. V lost 0 bases and J lost 12; bases outside the gene matches: 8. The CDR3 has 12 residues. The V gene's germline CDR1 is VTNTFY and CDR2 YDVSTARD (reference sequence). The CDR3 DNA reads TGTGCCACCTGGGACAGGCAGTGTGGGAAACTCTTT. Its protein product is CATWDRQCGKLF.

This chain uses TRGV9 with TRGJ1 or TRGJ2. The J gene is not listed in TCRdb, so it was assigned here from a DNA match to germline. CDR3 length: 13 residues. Germline CDR1 GITISATS, CDR2 ISYDGTV (reference sequence). The ends lost 0 bases at V and 7 bases at J; junction bases unmatched: 6. CDR3 in amino acids: CALWEVGGYKKLF. DNA of the CDR3: TGTGCCTTGTGGGAGGTGGGTGGATATAAGAAACTCTTT.

The gene calls are TRGV4 and TRGJ1 or TRGJ2. TCRdb gives no J gene; it was assigned here by matching the DNA to germline. Losses at the gene ends were 2 bases for V and 11 bases for J; bases not matched to a gene: 0. This CDR3 has 9 amino acids. Germline V gene data show CDR1 as EGSTGY and CDR2 as YDSYTSSV. The CDR3: CATWDEKLF. CDR3 nucleotide sequence: TGTGCCACCTGGGATGAGAAACTCTTT.

This clone was recorded a few times. The sample holds other DNA sequences that translate to the same CDR3. CDR3 residues: CATWDGNYKKLF. The CDR3 nucleotides are TGTGCCACCTGGGATGGGAATTATAAGAAACTCTTT. The rearrangement uses TRGV4 and TRGJ1 or TRGJ2. TCRdb is silent on the J gene; assignment here came from matching the DNA to germline. The V gene end was trimmed by 0 bases and the J gene end by 5 bases; junction bases not matched to a gene: 1. The CDR3 has 12 amino acids. Germline lookup yields CDR1 EGSTGY and CDR2 YDSYTSSV.

In its sample, this clone was seen a few times. For the CDR3, the DNA is TGTGCCTTGTGGGAGGATCTCTTTGAGTTGGGCAAAAAAATCAAGGTATTT. Its protein is CALWEDLFELGKKIKVF. The chain combines TRGV9 with TRGJP. Here the J gene was assigned by germline matching of the DNA, as TCRdb has none. CDR3 length: 17 amino acids. CDR1 is GITISATS and CDR2 is ISYDGTV in the germline V gene (reference sequence). The V segment lost 2 bases and the J segment 7 bases; nucleotides outside the gene matches: 8.